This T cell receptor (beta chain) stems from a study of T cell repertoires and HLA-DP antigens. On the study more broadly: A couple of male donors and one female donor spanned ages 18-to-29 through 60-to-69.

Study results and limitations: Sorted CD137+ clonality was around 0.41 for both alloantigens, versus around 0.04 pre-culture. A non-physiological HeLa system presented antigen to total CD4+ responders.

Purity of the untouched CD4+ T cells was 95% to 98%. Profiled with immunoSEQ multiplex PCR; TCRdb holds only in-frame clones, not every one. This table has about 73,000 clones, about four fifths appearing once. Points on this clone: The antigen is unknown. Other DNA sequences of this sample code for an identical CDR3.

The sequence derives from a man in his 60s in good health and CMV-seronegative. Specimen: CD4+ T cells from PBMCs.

CDR3 in DNA: TGTGCCAGCAGTGGAACCCAACTGGCCCTGAATGAGCAGTTCTTC. This gives the protein CASSGTQLALNEQFF. J is TRBJ2-1 and V is TRBV25-1; no clear D. This CDR3 contains 15 residues. V lost 4 bases and J 7 bases, leaving 17 bases between the germline ends. The V gene's germline CDR1 is MGHDK and CDR2 SYGVNS.